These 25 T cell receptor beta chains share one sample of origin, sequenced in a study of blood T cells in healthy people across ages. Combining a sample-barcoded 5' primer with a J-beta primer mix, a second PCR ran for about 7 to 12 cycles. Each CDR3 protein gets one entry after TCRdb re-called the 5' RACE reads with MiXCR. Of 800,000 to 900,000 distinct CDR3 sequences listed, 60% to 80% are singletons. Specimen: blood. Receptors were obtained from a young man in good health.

CDR3 residues: CAWSVTGNEQYF. For the CDR3, the DNA is TGTGCCTGGAGTGTAACCGGGAACGAGCAGTACTTC. The chain carries TRBV30 and TRBJ2-7; D is perhaps TRBD2 (5 bases). CDR1 is GTSNPN, CDR2 SVGIG, per germline (reference sequence). The CDR3 consists of 12 residues. V lost 0 bases, J lost 5 bases, and 8 bases lay in between.

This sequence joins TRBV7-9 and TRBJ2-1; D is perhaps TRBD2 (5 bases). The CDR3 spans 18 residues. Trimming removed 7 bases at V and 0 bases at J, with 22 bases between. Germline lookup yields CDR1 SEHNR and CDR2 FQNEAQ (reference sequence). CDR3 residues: CASNRGGLGAVSYNEQFF. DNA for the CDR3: TGTGCCAGCAACCGTGGCGGATTAGGAGCGGTCTCCTACAATGAGCAGTTCTTC.

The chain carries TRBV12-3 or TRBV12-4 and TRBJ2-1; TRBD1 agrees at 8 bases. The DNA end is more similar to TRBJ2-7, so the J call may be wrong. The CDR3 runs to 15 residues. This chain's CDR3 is CASSRTGRSYNEQYF. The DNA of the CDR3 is TGTGCCAGCAGTCGGACAGGGAGGTCCTACAATGAGCAGTACTTC.

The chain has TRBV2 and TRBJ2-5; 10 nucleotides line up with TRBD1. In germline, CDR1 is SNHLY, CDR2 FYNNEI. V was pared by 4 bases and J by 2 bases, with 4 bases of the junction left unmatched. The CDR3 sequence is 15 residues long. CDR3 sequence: CASSVWDRGQETQYF. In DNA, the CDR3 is TGTGCCAGCAGTGTATGGGACAGGGGACAAGAGACCCAGTACTTC.

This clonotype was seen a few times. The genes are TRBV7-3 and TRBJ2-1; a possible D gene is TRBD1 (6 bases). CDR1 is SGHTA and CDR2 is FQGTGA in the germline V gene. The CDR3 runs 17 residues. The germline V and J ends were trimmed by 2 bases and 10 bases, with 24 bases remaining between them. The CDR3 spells CASSLSEQEFFQGEQFF. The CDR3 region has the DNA TGTGCCAGCAGCTTATCAGAACAGGAATTCTTCCAGGGGGAGCAGTTCTTC.

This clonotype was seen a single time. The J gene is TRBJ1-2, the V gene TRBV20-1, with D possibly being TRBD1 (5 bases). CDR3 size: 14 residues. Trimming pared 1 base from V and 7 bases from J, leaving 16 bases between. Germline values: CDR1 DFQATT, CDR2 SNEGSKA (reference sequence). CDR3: CSARGGGPAGGYTF. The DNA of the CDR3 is TGCAGTGCTAGAGGTGGGGGACCAGCGGGTGGCTACACCTTC.

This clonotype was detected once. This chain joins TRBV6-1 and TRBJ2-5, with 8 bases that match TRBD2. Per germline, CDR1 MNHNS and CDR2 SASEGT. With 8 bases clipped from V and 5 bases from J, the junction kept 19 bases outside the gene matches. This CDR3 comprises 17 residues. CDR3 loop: CASGETSAESLWETQYF. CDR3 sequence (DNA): TGTGCCAGCGGGGAGACTAGCGCTGAATCCCTCTGGGAGACCCAGTACTTC.

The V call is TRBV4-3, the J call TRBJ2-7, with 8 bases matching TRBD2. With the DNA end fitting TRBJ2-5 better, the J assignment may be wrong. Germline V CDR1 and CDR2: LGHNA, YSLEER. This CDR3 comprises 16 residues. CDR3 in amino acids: CASSQDVGGGPGTQYF. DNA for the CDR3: TGCGCCAGCAGCCAAGATGTAGGCGGGGGGCCGGGGACCCAGTACTTC.

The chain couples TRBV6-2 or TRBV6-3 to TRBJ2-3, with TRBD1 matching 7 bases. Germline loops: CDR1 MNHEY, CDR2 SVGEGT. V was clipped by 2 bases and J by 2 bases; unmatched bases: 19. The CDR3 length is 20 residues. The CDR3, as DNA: TGTGCCAGCAGTTACGCATGGGCCCTTGATTCGGGACAGAACACAGATACGCAGTATTTT. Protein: CASSYAWALDSGQNTDTQYF.

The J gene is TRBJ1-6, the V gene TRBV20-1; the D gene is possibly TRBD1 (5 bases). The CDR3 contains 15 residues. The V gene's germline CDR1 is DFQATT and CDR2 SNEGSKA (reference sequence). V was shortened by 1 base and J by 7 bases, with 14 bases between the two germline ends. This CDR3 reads CSARAWDAGNSPLHF. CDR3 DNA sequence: TGCAGTGCTAGAGCTTGGGACGCAGGGAATTCACCCCTCCACTTT.

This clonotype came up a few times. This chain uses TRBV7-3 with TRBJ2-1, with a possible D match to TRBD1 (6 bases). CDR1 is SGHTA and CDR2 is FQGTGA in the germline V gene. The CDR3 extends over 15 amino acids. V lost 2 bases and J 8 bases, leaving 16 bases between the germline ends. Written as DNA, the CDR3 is TGTGCCAGCAGCTTACAGGTGGGGGCGCGAGATGAGCAGTTCTTC. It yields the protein CASSLQVGARDEQFF.

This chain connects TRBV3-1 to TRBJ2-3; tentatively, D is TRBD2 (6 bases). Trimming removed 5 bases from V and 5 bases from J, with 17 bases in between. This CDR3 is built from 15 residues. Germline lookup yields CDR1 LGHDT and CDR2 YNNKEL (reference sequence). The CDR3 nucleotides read TGTGCCAGCAGCGGCAACAGCGTGGGAGGAGATACGCAGTATTTT. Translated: CASSGNSVGGDTQYF.

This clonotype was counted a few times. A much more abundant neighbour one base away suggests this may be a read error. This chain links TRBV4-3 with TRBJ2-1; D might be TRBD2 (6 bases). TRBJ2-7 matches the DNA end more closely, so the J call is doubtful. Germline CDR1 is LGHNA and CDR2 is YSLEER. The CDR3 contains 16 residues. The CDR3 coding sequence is TGCGCCAGCAGCCATATCGGCGGGGACTCCTACAATGAGCAGTACTTC. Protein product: CASSHIGGDSYNEQYF.

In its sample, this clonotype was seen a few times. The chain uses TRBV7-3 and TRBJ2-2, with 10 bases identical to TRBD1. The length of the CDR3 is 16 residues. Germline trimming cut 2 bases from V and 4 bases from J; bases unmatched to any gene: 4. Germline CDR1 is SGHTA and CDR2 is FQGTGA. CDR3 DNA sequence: TGTGCCAGCAGCTTAGGGACAGGGGCCACCACCGGGGAGCTGTTTTTT. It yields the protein CASSLGTGATTGELFF.

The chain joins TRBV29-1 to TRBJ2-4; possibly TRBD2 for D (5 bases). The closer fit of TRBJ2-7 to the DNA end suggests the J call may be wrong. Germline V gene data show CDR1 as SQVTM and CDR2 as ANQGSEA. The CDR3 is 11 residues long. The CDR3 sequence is CSVLRGYEQYF. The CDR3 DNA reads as TGCAGCGTGTTACGGGGCTACGAGCAGTACTTC.

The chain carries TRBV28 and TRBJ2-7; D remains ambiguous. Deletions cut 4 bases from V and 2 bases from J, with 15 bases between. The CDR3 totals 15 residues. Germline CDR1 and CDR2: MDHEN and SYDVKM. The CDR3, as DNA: TGTGCCAGCAGTTCGCCGTCGACCCCGACCTACGAGCAGTACTTC. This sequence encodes CASSSPSTPTYEQYF.

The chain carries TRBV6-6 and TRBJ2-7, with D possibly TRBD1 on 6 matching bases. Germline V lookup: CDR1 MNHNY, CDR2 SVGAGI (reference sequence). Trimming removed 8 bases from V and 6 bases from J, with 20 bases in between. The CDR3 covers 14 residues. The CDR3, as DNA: TGTGCCAGCTCTGGGGGCTCATCGCTGGGCGAGCAGTACTTC. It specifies CASSGGSSLGEQYF.

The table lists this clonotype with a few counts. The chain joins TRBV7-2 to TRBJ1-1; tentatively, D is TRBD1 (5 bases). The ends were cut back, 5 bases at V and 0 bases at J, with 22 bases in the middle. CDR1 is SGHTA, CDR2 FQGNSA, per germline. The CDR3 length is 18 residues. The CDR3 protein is CASSQREGRNSLNTEAFF. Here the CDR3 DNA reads TGTGCCAGCAGCCAAAGGGAGGGGAGGAACTCCCTGAACACTGAAGCTTTCTTT. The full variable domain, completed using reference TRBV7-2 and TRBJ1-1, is GAGVSQSPSNKVTEKGKDVELRCDPISGHTALYWYRQSLGQGLEFLIYFQGNSAPDKSGLPSDRFSAERTGGSVSTLTIQRTQQEDSAVYLCASSQREGRNSLNTEAFFGQGTRLTVV.

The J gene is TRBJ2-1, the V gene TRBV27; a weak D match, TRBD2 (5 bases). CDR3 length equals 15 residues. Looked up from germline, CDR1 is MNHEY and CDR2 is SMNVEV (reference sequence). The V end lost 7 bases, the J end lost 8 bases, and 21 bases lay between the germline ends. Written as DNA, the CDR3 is TGTGCCAGCAACCTACTAGTGTCTTTGGGCGATGAGCAGTTCTTC. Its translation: CASNLLVSLGDEQFF.

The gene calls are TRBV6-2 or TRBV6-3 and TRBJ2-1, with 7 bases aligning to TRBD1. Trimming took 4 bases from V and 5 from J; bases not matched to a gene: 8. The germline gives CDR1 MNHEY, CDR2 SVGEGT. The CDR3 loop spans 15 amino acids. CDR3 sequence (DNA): TGTGCCAGCAGTTCAGGGGGAACAAGGAACAATGAGCAGTTCTTC. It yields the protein CASSSGGTRNNEQFF.

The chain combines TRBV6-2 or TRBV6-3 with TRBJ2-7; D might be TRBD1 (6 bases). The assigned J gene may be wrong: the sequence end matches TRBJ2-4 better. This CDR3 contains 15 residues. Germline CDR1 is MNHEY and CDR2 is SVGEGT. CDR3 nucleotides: TGTGCCAGCAGTTACTCGACTGGGGGCGAAAACATTCAGTACTTC. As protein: CASSYSTGGENIQYF.

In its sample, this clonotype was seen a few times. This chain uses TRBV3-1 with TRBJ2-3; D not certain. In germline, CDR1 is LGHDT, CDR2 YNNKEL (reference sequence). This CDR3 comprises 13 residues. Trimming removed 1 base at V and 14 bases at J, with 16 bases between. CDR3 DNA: TGTGCCAGCAGCCAAGTTGGGTCGTCACCCCCGTATTTT. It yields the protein CASSQVGSSPPYF.

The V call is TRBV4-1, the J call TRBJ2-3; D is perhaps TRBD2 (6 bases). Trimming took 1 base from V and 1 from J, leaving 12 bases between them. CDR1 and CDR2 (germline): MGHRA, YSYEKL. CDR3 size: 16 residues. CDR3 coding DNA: TGCGCCAGCAGCCAAGTTGAGGGCGGGGGCACAGATACGCAGTATTTT. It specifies CASSQVEGGGTDTQYF.

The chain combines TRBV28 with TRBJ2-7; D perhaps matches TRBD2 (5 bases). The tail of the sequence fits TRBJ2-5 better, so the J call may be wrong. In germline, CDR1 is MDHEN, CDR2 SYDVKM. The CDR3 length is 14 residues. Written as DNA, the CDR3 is TGTGCCAGCAGTTTTTGGACTGACGGGGAGACCCAGTACTTC. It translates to CASSFWTDGETQYF.

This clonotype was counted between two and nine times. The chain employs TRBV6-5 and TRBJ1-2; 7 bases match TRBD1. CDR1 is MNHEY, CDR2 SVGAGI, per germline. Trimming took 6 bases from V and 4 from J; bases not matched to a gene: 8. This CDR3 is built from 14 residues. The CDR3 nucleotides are TGTGCCAGCAGACCACAGGGGTTTGGCTATGGCTACACCTTC. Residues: CASRPQGFGYGYTF.